The source of this T cell receptor beta chain is a study of post-analysis software for immune sequencing data. Study-wide context: Recorded disease courses covered relapsing-remitting, secondary progressive and progressive-relapsing multiple sclerosis. Some patients had no subtype annotation. Regarding the study as a whole: In patients, a few TRBV segments were more frequent than in controls, with TRBV5-6, TRBV5-1 and TRBV20-1 among them. Multiple sclerosis was associated with a significant reduction in normalized Chao1 diversity relative to controls. Strong co-clustering by F measure was seen for same-batch samples.

Details on this clonotype: As yet, its antigen is unknown.

The trim removed 4 bases at V and 5 bases at J, leaving 6 bases unmatched. Germline assignment: CDR1 SGHTA and CDR2 FQGNSA. The CDR3 consists of 14 residues. Unique molecular identifiers tagged the TCR beta cDNA libraries. Input populations of roughly 0.85 to 11 million T cells gave rise to approximately 500,000 cDNA molecules. TCRdb used MiXCR to reprocess the PCR reads, holding one entry per CDR3 protein. The sample carries roughly 730,000 distinct CDR3 sequences, just under 30% recorded once. This chain links TRBV7-2 with TRBJ1-2; TRBD1 aligns across 8 bases. The source is a girl aged 10 to 17 with multiple sclerosis. Sequencing used blood. The CDR3 here is CASSSPGQVYGYTF. DNA for the CDR3: TGTGCCAGCAGCTCACCGGGACAGGTGTATGGCTACACCTTC.